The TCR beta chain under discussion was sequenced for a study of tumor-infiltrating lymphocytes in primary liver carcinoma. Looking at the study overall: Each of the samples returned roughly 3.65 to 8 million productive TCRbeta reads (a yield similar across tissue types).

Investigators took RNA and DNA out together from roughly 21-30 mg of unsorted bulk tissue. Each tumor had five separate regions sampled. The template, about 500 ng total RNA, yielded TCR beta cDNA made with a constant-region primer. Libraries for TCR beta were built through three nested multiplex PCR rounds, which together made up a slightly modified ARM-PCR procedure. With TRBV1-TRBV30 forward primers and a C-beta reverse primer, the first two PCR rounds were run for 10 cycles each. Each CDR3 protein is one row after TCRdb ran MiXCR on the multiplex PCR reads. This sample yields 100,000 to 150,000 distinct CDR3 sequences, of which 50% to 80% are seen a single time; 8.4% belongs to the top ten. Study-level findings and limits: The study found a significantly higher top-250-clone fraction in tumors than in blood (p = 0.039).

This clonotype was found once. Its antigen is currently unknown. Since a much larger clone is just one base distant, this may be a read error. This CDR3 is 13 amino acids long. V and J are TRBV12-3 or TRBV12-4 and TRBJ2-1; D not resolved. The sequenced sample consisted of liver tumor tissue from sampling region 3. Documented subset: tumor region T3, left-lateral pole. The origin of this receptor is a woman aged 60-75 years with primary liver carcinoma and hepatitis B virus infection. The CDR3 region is CTSSLKWSDEQFF. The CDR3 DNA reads TGTACCAGCAGTTTAAAGTGGAGCGATGAGCAGTTCTTC.